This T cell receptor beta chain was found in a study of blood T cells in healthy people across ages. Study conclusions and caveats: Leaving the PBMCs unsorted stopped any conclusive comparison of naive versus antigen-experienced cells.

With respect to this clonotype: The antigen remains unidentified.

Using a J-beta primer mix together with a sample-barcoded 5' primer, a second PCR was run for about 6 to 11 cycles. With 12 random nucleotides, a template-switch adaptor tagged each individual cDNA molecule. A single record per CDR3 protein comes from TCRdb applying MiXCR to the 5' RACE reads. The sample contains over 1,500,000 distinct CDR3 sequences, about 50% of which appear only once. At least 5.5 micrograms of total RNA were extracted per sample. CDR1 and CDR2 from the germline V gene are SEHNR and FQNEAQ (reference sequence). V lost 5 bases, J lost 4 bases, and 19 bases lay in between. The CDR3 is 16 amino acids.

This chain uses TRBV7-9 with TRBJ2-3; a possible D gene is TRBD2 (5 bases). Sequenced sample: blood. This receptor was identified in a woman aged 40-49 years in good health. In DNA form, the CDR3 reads TGTGCCAGCAGCCCTAGCCCTAACGCGGATTCAGATACGCAGTATTTT. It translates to CASSPSPNADSDTQYF.